What follows are 21 T cell receptor beta chains derived from one specimen sequenced in a study of cytomegalovirus exposure and HLA in healthy donors. Primers: 60 Vbeta forward and 13 Jbeta reverse. Using immunoSEQ multiplex PCR, the repertoire was profiled, and TCRdb retains in-frame clones only, with some absent. The repertoire holds about 210,000 clones, with more than 65% as singletons. Sequenced material: PBMCs. The receptors were sampled from a man between 40 and 49 years old in good health and CMV-seropositive.

The chain links TRBV6-5 to TRBJ1-1; D unresolved. Germline CDR1 and CDR2: MNHEY and SVGAGI. CDR3 size: 12 residues. V lost 3 bases, J lost 3 bases, and 5 bases lay in between. CDR3 region: CASSYRDTEAFF. CDR3 nucleotides: TGTGCCAGCAGTTATCGGGACACTGAAGCTTTCTTT.

The chain is built from TRBV7-2 and TRBJ1-4; TRBD1 matches at 10 bases. With V trimmed by 3 bases and J by 11 bases, 6 bases remained unmatched. The CDR3 loop spans 14 amino acids. Germline V gives CDR1 SGHTA, CDR2 FQGNSA. The CDR3 DNA reads as TGTGCCAGCAGCTTCGACAGGGGGCCCGAGAAACTGTTTTTT. Protein product: CASSFDRGPEKLFF.

The chain carries TRBV19 and TRBJ1-2; no clear D. Germline CDR1 and CDR2: LNHDA and SQIVND (reference sequence). This CDR3 has 16 residues. V lost 3 bases and J 4 bases, leaving 18 bases between the germline ends. This chain's CDR3 is CASSIPSRMGGYGYTF. The CDR3 DNA is TGTGCCAGTAGTATTCCCTCCCGGATGGGAGGCTATGGCTACACCTTC.

This chain joins TRBV27 and TRBJ2-1; 9 bases map to TRBD2. The trim removed 0 bases at V and 7 bases at J, leaving 4 bases unmatched. Germline-derived CDR1 and CDR2 are MNHEY and SMNVEV (reference sequence). The CDR3 has 15 amino acids. CDR3 in amino acids: CASSLSLAGINEQFF. The DNA of the CDR3 is TGTGCCAGCAGTTTATCCCTAGCGGGGATAAATGAGCAGTTCTTC.

The J gene is TRBJ2-1, the V gene TRBV4-2; D is possibly TRBD2 (6 bases). V dropped 0 bases and J dropped 6 bases, with 15 bases sitting between them. The CDR3 consists of 16 residues. Germline V gene data show CDR1 as LGHNA and CDR2 as YNFKEQ. The CDR3 protein is CASSQDRTGDRNEQFF. Here the CDR3 DNA reads TGTGCCAGCAGCCAAGATAGAACGGGGGACCGCAATGAGCAGTTCTTC.

This chain connects TRBV19 to TRBJ1-2, with unresolved D. Germline V gene lookup returns CDR1 LNHDA and CDR2 SQIVND (reference sequence). This CDR3 is built from 15 residues. The V end was cut by 9 bases, the J end by 2 bases, with 19 bases between. CDR3 region: CASSRGRVRNYGYTF. CDR3 bases: TGTGCCAGCTCCCGGGGAAGGGTCCGAAACTATGGCTACACCTTC.

The V gene is TRBV19, the J gene TRBJ1-3; 9 bases map to TRBD1. The CDR3 totals 15 residues. V trimming: 5 bases; J trimming: 2 bases; junction bases outside the gene matches: 4. CDR1 and CDR2 from the germline V gene are LNHDA and SQIVND (reference sequence). CDR3 bases: TGTGCCAGTAGTCGGGACAGGGAGACTGGAAACACCATATATTTT. Amino acid sequence: CASSRDRETGNTIYF.

The V and J genes are TRBV4-1 and TRBJ2-6; 7 nucleotides line up with TRBD1. Unmatched junction bases numbered 9, after V lost 4 bases and J lost 0 bases. The germline gives CDR1 MGHRA, CDR2 YSYEKL. The CDR3 is made up of 18 amino acids. In DNA, the CDR3 is TGCGCCAGCAGCCCCGACGCAGGGGACAGCTCTGGGGCCAACGTCCTGACTTTC. This translates into CASSPDAGDSSGANVLTF.

There are a few counts of this clone. This sample also contains other DNA sequences that code for the same CDR3. The chain is built from TRBV4-1 and TRBJ2-7; tentative D call: TRBD2 (5 bases). V lost 1 base and J 2 bases, leaving 9 bases between the germline ends. CDR1 is MGHRA and CDR2 is YSYEKL in the germline V gene. This CDR3 region has 14 residues. CDR3 sequence reads: CASSQGTGTYEQYF. The CDR3 bases are TGCGCCAGCAGCCAAGGGACTGGCACCTACGAGCAGTACTTC.

The gene calls are TRBV5-1 and TRBJ2-2, with 8 positions matching TRBD2. The CDR3 has 16 residues. From germline, CDR1 is SGHRS and CDR2 YFSETQ. The V and J ends lost 9 bases and 5 bases, in that order; junction bases with no gene match: 15. Here the CDR3 reads CATRTDGGAGTGELFF. DNA for the CDR3: TGCGCCACCCGGACGGACGGGGGGGCCGGTACCGGGGAGCTGTTTTTT.

This clone was found once. V usage is TRBV5-1 and J usage is TRBJ2-1; a possible D gene is TRBD2 (6 bases). CDR1 SGHRS and CDR2 YFSETQ come from the germline V gene. Trimming pared 3 bases from V and 3 bases from J, leaving 7 bases between. This CDR3 is 13 amino acids long. The CDR3 is CASSWGDYNEQFF. CDR3 coding DNA: TGCGCCAGCAGCTGGGGGGACTACAATGAGCAGTTCTTC.

This clone was observed once. The gene calls are TRBV9 and TRBJ2-7, with D possibly matching TRBD2 (5 bases). CDR1 is SGDLS and CDR2 is YYNGEE in the germline V gene. The CDR3 totals 17 residues. V was cut by 3 bases and J by 2 bases, with 21 bases left in between. Here the CDR3 reads CASSALDGSTSPYEQYF. The CDR3 region has the DNA TGTGCCAGCAGCGCACTAGATGGTAGCACATCCCCCTACGAGCAGTACTTC. Supplemented by reference TRBV9 and TRBJ2-7, the full variable domain reads DSGVTQTPKHLITATGQRVTLRCSPRSGDLSVYWYQQSLDQGLQFLIQYYNGEERAKGNILERFSAQQFPDLHSELNLSSLELGDSALYFCASSALDGSTSPYEQYFGPGTRLTVT.

This clone is medium-sized. The chain joins TRBV4-3 to TRBJ2-7; 8 positions agree with TRBD2. Germline-derived CDR1 and CDR2 are LGHNA and YSLEER. J gave up 5 bases and V 5 bases, and 8 bases lay outside the gene matches. CDR3 length: 14 residues. CDR3 in amino acids: CASSSRGGGDEQYF. The CDR3, as DNA: TGCGCCAGCAGCTCCCGGGGGGGTGGGGACGAGCAGTACTTC.

The chain joins TRBV7-9 to TRBJ2-5; 7 bases match TRBD1. The CDR3 length is 14 residues. Germline V gives CDR1 SEHNR, CDR2 FQNEAQ (reference sequence). Trimming cost V 5 bases and J 2 bases; bases outside gene matches: 5. In DNA form, the CDR3 reads TGTGCCAGCAGCCGGGGACAGACGCAAGAGACCCAGTACTTC. Its translation: CASSRGQTQETQYF.

The chain has TRBV2 and TRBJ2-2; 7 bases align to TRBD1. Per germline, CDR1 SNHLY and CDR2 FYNNEI. The CDR3 extends over 15 amino acids. J gave up 0 bases and V 6 bases, and 4 bases lay outside the gene matches. For the CDR3, the DNA is TGTGCCAGCAGCCGGGACAGCTCGAACACCGGGGAGCTGTTTTTT. Residues: CASSRDSSNTGELFF.

V is TRBV19 and J is TRBJ2-1, with TRBD2 matching over 7 bases. CDR3 length: 16 residues. After removal of 5 bases from V and 3 bases from J, the junction contained 10 bases not matched to a gene. The germline gives CDR1 LNHDA, CDR2 SQIVND (reference sequence). CDR3 DNA: TGTGCCAGTAGTGCCCGGGGGGTAGGGATCTACAATGAGCAGTTCTTC. It yields the protein CASSARGVGIYNEQFF.

A remark on this clone: A read error may account for a junction end that differs from germline. The chain combines TRBV7-9 with TRBJ2-7; 12 bases are a match to TRBD2. CDR1 and CDR2 (germline): SEHNR, FQNEAQ (reference sequence). This CDR3 spans 15 amino acids. CDR3 nucleotide sequence: TGTGCCAGCAGCCTAGCGGGGGGGCCTTCCTACGAGCAGTACTTC. The encoded protein is CASSLAGGPSYEQYF.

This chain links TRBV5-4 with TRBJ2-3; maybe TRBD2 (5 bases). Germline V gene data show CDR1 as SGHNT and CDR2 as YYREEE (reference sequence). Deletions cut 4 bases from V and 4 bases from J, with 16 bases between. The CDR3 has 15 amino acids. CDR3 DNA: TGTGCCAGCAGCAAGGGCCCTCCGGGGTCAGATACGCAGTATTTT. This translates into CASSKGPPGSDTQYF.

The chain joins TRBV27 to TRBJ2-7, with 8 bases matching TRBD1. This CDR3 contains 15 residues. V dropped 6 bases and J dropped 5; count of bases not matched to a gene: 12. Germline CDR1 reads MNHEY; CDR2 reads SMNVEV (reference sequence). For the CDR3, the DNA is TGTGCCAGCAGCCCCTCACCAGGGGGCCTCCACGAGCAGTACTTC. This translates into CASSPSPGGLHEQYF.

This sequence joins TRBV15 and TRBJ2-7; the D gene is possibly TRBD1 (7 bases). Germline-derived CDR1 and CDR2 are LNHNV and YYDKDF (reference sequence). This CDR3 is 15 amino acids long. V was pared by 6 bases and J by 4 bases, with 19 bases between. CDR3 residues: CATSSNQGGPYEQYF. The CDR3 nucleotides are TGTGCCACCAGTTCAAACCAGGGGGGTCCGTACGAGCAGTACTTC.

The chain employs TRBV9 and TRBJ1-3, with D unresolved. The CDR3 is 16 amino acids. Germline CDR1 SGDLS, CDR2 YYNGEE. V was pared by 0 bases and J by 0 bases, with 10 bases between. CDR3 nucleotides: TGTGCCAGCAGCGTAGGTGGTGCTAGCTCTGGAAACACCATATATTTT. Protein: CASSVGGASSGNTIYF.